The 14 T cell receptor beta chains below were found in one sample sequenced in a study of identifying expanded T cells in peripheral blood. Sequenced by immunoSEQ multiplex PCR; TCRdb stores in-frame clones only, minus some. Among tens of thousands of clones listed, 89% were seen once. Input material: blood. Receptors originate from a person between 18 and 70 years old in good health.

V usage is TRBV19 and J usage is TRBJ1-1, with 9 bases that match TRBD1. Germline CDR1 LNHDA, CDR2 SQIVND (reference sequence). This CDR3 is 15 amino acids long. J lost 6 bases, V lost 3 bases, and 8 bases had no gene match. The CDR3 spells CASSMNRDRVAEAFF. The CDR3, as DNA: TGTGCCAGTAGTATGAACCGGGACAGGGTCGCTGAAGCTTTCTTT.

The rearrangement uses TRBV7-8 and TRBJ2-3; D gene uncertain. Trimming took 3 bases from V and 2 from J, leaving 12 bases between them. The CDR3 length is 15 residues. Germline values: CDR1 SGHVS, CDR2 FQNEAQ. DNA of the CDR3: TGTGCCAGCAGCTTCTTCAACGGAATCACAGATACGCAGTATTTT. It specifies CASSFFNGITDTQYF.

The chain recombines TRBV7-2 with TRBJ2-5, with D uncertain. Trimming removed 5 bases from V and 0 bases from J, with 10 bases in between. CDR1 and CDR2 (germline): SGHTA, FQGNSA. This CDR3 has 14 amino acids. DNA of the CDR3: TGTGCCAGCAGCCCTAACGGAGACCAAGAGACCCAGTACTTC. Amino acid sequence: CASSPNGDQETQYF.

V usage is TRBV28 and J usage is TRBJ2-7; no clear D gene. The CDR3 consists of 13 residues. V shed 2 bases and J shed 5 bases, with 10 bases lying between them. Per the germline V gene, CDR1 is MDHEN and CDR2 is SYDVKM. The CDR3 reads CASSLTESNEQYF. Written as DNA, the CDR3 is TGTGCCAGCAGTTTAACCGAAAGCAACGAGCAGTACTTC.

The chain carries TRBV6-5 and TRBJ2-1; possibly TRBD1 for D (5 bases). The germline CDR1 and CDR2 sequences are MNHEY and SVGAGI. V lost 2 bases and J 0 bases, leaving 8 bases between the germline ends. This CDR3 has 15 residues. CDR3 in amino acids: CASSYRGSSYNEQFF. In DNA, the CDR3 is TGTGCCAGCAGTTACAGGGGAAGCTCCTACAATGAGCAGTTCTTC.

This sequence joins TRBV28 and TRBJ1-5; D is unresolved. V shed 2 bases and J shed 3 bases, with 8 bases lying between them. This CDR3 region has 14 residues. CDR1 MDHEN and CDR2 SYDVKM come from the germline V gene. CDR3 sequence reads: CASSLLILNQPQHF. CDR3 bases: TGTGCCAGCAGTTTACTCATCCTCAATCAGCCCCAGCATTTT. Using reference TRBV28 and TRBJ1-5 for the parts outside the CDR3, the full variable domain is DVKVTQSSRYLVKRTGEKVFLECVQDMDHENMFWYRQDPGLGLRLIYFSYDVKMKEKGDIPEGYSVSREKKERFSLILESASTNQTSMYLCASSLLILNQPQHFGDGTRLSIL.

The table lists this clone with a few counts. The chain carries TRBV5-6 and TRBJ1-2; D gene uncertain. Trimming cost V 1 base and J 4 bases, with 8 bases left between them. Germline V CDR1 and CDR2: SGHDT, YYEEEE. The CDR3 totals 13 residues. CDR3 bases: TGTGCCAGCAGCTTGCCGGGGAGCTATGGCTACACCTTC. Translation gives CASSLPGSYGYTF.

This chain links TRBV5-1 with TRBJ1-5; D remains unclear. The V end lost 3 bases, the J end lost 0 bases, and 10 bases lay between the germline ends. In germline, CDR1 is SGHRS, CDR2 YFSETQ. This CDR3 has 15 amino acids. CDR3 residues: CASSSGSSSNQPQHF. The CDR3 bases are TGCGCCAGCAGCTCCGGGTCGAGTAGCAATCAGCCCCAGCATTTT.

This sequence joins TRBV19 and TRBJ2-1; 8 bases fit TRBD1. Germline-derived CDR1 and CDR2 are LNHDA and SQIVND (reference sequence). Trimming cost V 5 bases and J 7 bases; bases outside gene matches: 7. The CDR3 runs to 14 residues. CDR3 in DNA: TGTGCCAGTAGTCAGGGGGCAGGGAGGAATGAGCAGTTCTTC. This translates into CASSQGAGRNEQFF.

This chain links TRBV5-4 with TRBJ1-3, with a possible D match to TRBD1 (6 bases). The CDR3 has 15 residues. Germline V gene lookup returns CDR1 SGHNT and CDR2 YYREEE (reference sequence). The germline V and J ends were trimmed by 4 bases and 4 bases, with 15 bases remaining between them. CDR3 loop: CASSVRDTGGNTIYF. The CDR3 nucleotides are TGTGCCAGCAGCGTTCGGGACACAGGAGGAAACACCATATATTTT.

The chain joins TRBV27 to TRBJ2-1; 9 nucleotides agree with TRBD2. The CDR3 contains 15 residues. Germline CDR1 is MNHEY and CDR2 is SMNVEV (reference sequence). The ends lost 7 bases at V and 2 bases at J; junction bases unmatched: 6. The CDR3 protein is CASNIAGVAYNEQFF. DNA for the CDR3: TGTGCCAGCAATATAGCGGGAGTTGCCTACAATGAGCAGTTCTTC.

The table lists this clone with a count of one. CDR3 amino acids: CASSYSSGGQAEAFF. CDR3 coding DNA: TGTGCCAGCAGTTACTCGAGCGGGGGGCAGGCTGAAGCTTTCTTT. The chain is built from TRBV6-6 and TRBJ1-1; D is perhaps TRBD1 (6 bases). The CDR3 is 15 amino acids. V shed 0 bases and J shed 6 bases, with 14 bases lying between them. Germline V CDR1 and CDR2: MNHNY, SVGAGI (reference sequence).

The CDR3 DNA sequence: TGTGCCAGCAGTACCGGGACTAGAGGAGAGACCCAGTACTTC. Amino acids: CASSTGTRGETQYF. The chain has TRBV28 and TRBJ2-5, with TRBD2 matching over 8 bases. This CDR3 spans 14 amino acids. The V gene's germline CDR1 is MDHEN and CDR2 SYDVKM. The V segment lost 5 bases and the J segment 4 bases; nucleotides outside the gene matches: 6.

J is TRBJ2-7 and V is TRBV5-1, with 10 nucleotides matching TRBD1. This CDR3 is built from 13 residues. Trimming at V came to 0 bases and at J to 12 bases, leaving 6 bases not matched to a gene. In germline, CDR1 is SGHRS, CDR2 YFSETQ. DNA of the CDR3: TGCGCCAGCAGCTTGGGACAGGGGGCTTCGGTGTACTTC. This sequence encodes CASSLGQGASVYF.